This T cell receptor (beta chain) was observed in a study of T cells after yellow fever vaccination. Across the study: Libraries from low-cell-number fractions were prepared with the SMART-Seq v4 Ultra Low Input RNA kit. Whole-study results and caveats: When the response was secondary, it was weaker but reached its peak faster, day 5 versus 15. Just a small share of clonotypes turned up in the CD4 compartment as well as the CD8 compartment. Primary-vaccination clones mostly resurfaced post-booster (less than 98% CD4, approximately 89% CD8).

V gave up 6 bases and J gave up 11 bases, with 13 bases separating them. CDR3 length equals 11 residues. This clonotype came up many times. Its antigen remains unknown. TCRdb re-analysed the 5' RACE reads in MiXCR, keeping a single row per CDR3 protein. Counted here are 200,000 to 250,000 distinct CDR3 sequences, 3% to 3.5% occurring once; the ten biggest clones make up around 3%. The chain combines TRBV12-3 or TRBV12-4 with TRBJ1-2; D not certain. This clonotype originated in a man aged 18 to 29 who received the YFV17D yellow fever vaccine. Material: CD4+ T cells sorted from PBMCs, obtained 10 days after the yellow fever booster vaccination. CDR3 loop: CASRLRGHYTF. The DNA of the CDR3 is TGTGCCAGCAGGCTGAGAGGGCATTACACCTTC.